This T cell receptor (beta chain) was obtained from a study of glioma-infiltrating T cells. Study observations and caveats: Tissue and blood shared very few CDR3 sequences.

Amplification of TCR alpha and beta CDR3 regions from RNA used iRepertoire nested multiplex PCR. Each CDR3 protein is one row after TCRdb ran MiXCR on the multiplex PCR reads. The table records approximately 190,000 distinct CDR3 sequences, roughly 32% of them present only once. This clonotype has at least ten counts. The antigen remains unidentified. The germline V gene encodes CDR1 SGHTA and CDR2 FQGNSA. V lost 6 bases and J lost 3, with 15 bases in between. The CDR3 consists of 15 residues. The specimen sequenced was glioma tissue, nonneoplastic brain tissue, or PBMCs (not recorded which). The chain carries TRBV7-2 and TRBJ1-3; the D gene is possibly TRBD1 (5 bases). The sequence was collected from a human donor with low-grade glioma or glioblastoma, undergoing nonglioma brain surgery, or in good health (not recorded which). CDR3 amino acids: CASSQGIGGGNTIYF. As DNA, the CDR3 is TGTGCCAGCAGTCAGGGTATAGGCGGTGGAAACACCATATATTTT. The entire variable domain, with the rest obtained from reference TRBV7-2 and TRBJ1-3, is as follows: GAGVSQSPSNKVTEKGKDVELRCDPISGHTALYWYRQSLGQGLEFLIYFQGNSAPDKSGLPSDRFSAERTGGSVSTLTIQRTQQEDSAVYLCASSQGIGGGNTIYFGEGSWLTVV.